This TCR beta chain comes out of a study of control samples from healthy donors and cancer patients (dated by TCRdb to the early 2020s). The CDR3 covers 14 residues, taking in both the cysteine and the valine. The DNA shown is the 42-base CDR3, in frame from base 1. The germline V gene encodes CDR1 MNHNY and CDR2 SVGAGI (reference sequence). V is pruned by 3 bases and J by 4 bases, leaving 5 bases of the junction without a gene match. Concerning this clone itself: What this receptor recognizes is not known. No quality values exist for individual bases; no much larger clone is one base distant.

Library preparation was by the immunoSEQ multiplex PCR assay. Sourced from immuneACCESS, this table was stored by TCRdb with only in-frame sequences that have V and J called. A share of the clones is absent; for the studies checked, an unresolved V gene accounts for under half, and the remainder has no known explanation. The sample includes 150,000 or so clones, with just over 85% observed a single time. The ten top clones hold 4.9% of the sample. The chain couples TRBV6-6 to TRBJ2-7; 8 central nucleotides agree with TRBD2. Sample: blood. This sequence originates from a woman under 40 in good health. DNA sequence: TGTGCCAGCAGTTATGGAGCGGGGGCTTACGAGCAGTACGTC. It encodes CASSYGAGAYEQYV.